Below, one T cell receptor beta chain is given with its context. Its target antigen remains unknown. It has no much larger one-base neighbor in the sample; base qualities were not kept. Stable hyperthyroidism was defined as no progression to ophthalmopathy within 18 months of follow-up. Hyperthyroidism patients were newly diagnosed, with disease duration under 2 months, and aged 18 to 65 years. Patients were excluded if they had other autoimmune diseases, uncontrolled infections, pregnancy or lactation. Clinical symptoms, serum thyroxine, TRAb, thyroid ultrasound and orbital computed tomography were used for diagnosis. Using Ficoll-Paque density gradient centrifugation, PBMCs were isolated from about 10 ml of fresh peripheral blood. Trizol reagent was used to extract the total RNA, and its quality was then checked on an Agilent 2100 Bioanalyzer. This sample was taken from a study of Graves' ophthalmopathy and Graves' hyperthyroidism (dated by TCRdb to the late 2010s). General notes on the study: Peripheral blood was collected at initial diagnosis, before any treatment. To explore V-J signatures distinguishing ophthalmopathy from hyperthyroidism, a discovery set of roughly 98 patients (roughly 45 ophthalmopathy, some 57 stable hyperthyroidism) was enrolled. In total, over 130 blood samples were TCR-sequenced: 43 ophthalmopathy, roughly 77 hyperthyroidism and about 17 hyperthyroidism-to-ophthalmopathy patients. Following sample collection, hyperthyroidism patients were given methimazole at a starting dose of 30 mg daily, and ophthalmopathy patients were given high-dose intravenous methylprednisolone. An independent validation cohort comprised about 20 hyperthyroidism patients and 17 patients who later progressed from hyperthyroidism to ophthalmopathy. The study used signatures of the TCR beta repertoire to tell Graves' ophthalmopathy apart from Graves' hyperthyroidism and to predict which patients would progress to ophthalmopathy. In roughly 6 hyperthyroidism patients, T-cell repertoires of thyroid tissue and blood were compared. For training and testing, the 100 or so patients in the discovery cohort were randomly divided in a 7:3 ratio.

The germline V gene (reference sequence) gives CDR1 as LGHDT and CDR2 as YNNKEL. The junction shows trimming of 3 bases on V and 1 base on J, plus 9 bases between the germline ends. The CDR3 numbers 14 residues from cysteine through phenylalanine. Only the CDR3 region is kept as DNA, spanning 42 bases read in frame from base 1. Study-wide conclusions, independent of this receptor: Sample size was not predetermined statistically, and investigators were not blinded to group allocation. In validation, the model predicted ophthalmopathy progression with more than 55% sensitivity and about 77% specificity; some 13 predicted patients were CT-confirmed with GO in a median of about 7.1 months. Most of the expanded thyroid clonotypes with a frequency above 0.001 were also detected in blood, and it was suggested that the thyroid immune response may be reflected by blood repertoires. In cross-validation, the 13-signature model distinguished ophthalmopathy from stable hyperthyroidism with 85% to 90% sensitivity and approximately 81% specificity, and in the test set the corresponding values were about 80% and 75%.

TCR beta CDR3 regions were amplified from RNA transcripts for repertoire sequencing. HTBI primers and the Qiagen OneStep RT-PCR kit were used in a first-round RT-PCR, which was followed by a second-round multiplex PCR, size selection and purification. Libraries were sequenced on an Illumina HiSeq2000 using paired-end 100 bp reads. The authors' pipeline ran thus. Reads were processed with SOAPnuke, discarding reads with adapters, uncalled bases, mean Phred below 15, or no exact constant-primer or identifier match. COPE v1.2.5 was used to merge the high-quality paired reads. Clonotypes were defined as unique nucleotide sequences and were aligned to IMGT TRB V, D and J references using MiTCR v1.1. Only V-J combinations with frequency above 0.0001 were analysed, covering approximately 99% of repertoires. For each V-J combination, a TCR clonal expansion and chaos score was defined as F50 clonal expansion divided by the chaos observed in the TCRdist matrix. Welch's t-statistics and random forest were used to narrow the features down to more than 10 V-J combinations, which were then fed into a naive Bayes classifier. The Morisita-Horn index was used to measure how similar the thyroid and blood repertoires were. The public reads were quality trimmed at Q25 with fastp and then assembled into clones with MiXCR by TCRdb, keeping productive beta chains. Duplicate CDR3 protein sequences are folded into a single record with the most common DNA and genes. For this entry, the V and J calls and clone size follow TCRdb and not the study's own pipeline. In all, the sample holds about 390,000 distinct CDR3 sequences, and 15% of those were seen once. The ten largest clones represent about 7% of the sample.

The V gene is TRBV3-1 and the J gene is TRBJ1-1; there is no confident call for the D gene. The sequenced sample consisted of peripheral blood. The TCR sequence derives from a woman aged 18-29 years with stable Graves' hyperthyroidism. Donor details come from another sample of the same person, matched by shared clones. In nucleotide form, the sequence is TGTGCCAGCAGCCATGGGCAACAGAACACTGAAGCTTTCTTT. Translated, this is CASSHGQQNTEAFF. The full variable domain, completed from the reference TRBV3-1 and TRBJ1-1 proteins outside the CDR3, reads DTAVSQTPKYLVTQMGNDKSIKCEQNLGHDTMYWYKQDSKKFLKIMFSYNNKELIINETVPNRFSPKSPDKAHLNLHINSLELGDSAVYFCASSHGQQNTEAFFGQGTRLTVV.